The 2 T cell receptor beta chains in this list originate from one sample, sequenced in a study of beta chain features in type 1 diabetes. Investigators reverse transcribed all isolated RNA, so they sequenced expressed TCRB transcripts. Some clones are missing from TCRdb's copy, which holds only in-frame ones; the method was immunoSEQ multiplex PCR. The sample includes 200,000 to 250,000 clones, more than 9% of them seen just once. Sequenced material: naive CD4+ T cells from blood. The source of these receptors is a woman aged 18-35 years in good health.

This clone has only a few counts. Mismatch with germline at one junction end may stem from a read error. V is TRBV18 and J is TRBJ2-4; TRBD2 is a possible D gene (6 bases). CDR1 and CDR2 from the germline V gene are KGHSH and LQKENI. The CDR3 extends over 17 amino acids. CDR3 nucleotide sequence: TGTGCCAGCTCGCCACTTCCGCGGGGCGCGACCAAAAACATTCAGTACTTC. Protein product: CASSPLPRGATKNIQYF.

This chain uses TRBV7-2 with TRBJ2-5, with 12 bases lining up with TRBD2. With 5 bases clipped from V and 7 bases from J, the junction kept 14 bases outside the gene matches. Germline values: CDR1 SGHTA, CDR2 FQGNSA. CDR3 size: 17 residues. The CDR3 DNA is TGTGCCAGCAGCGCAGCGACTAGCGGGAGATCCATCGTGACCCAGTACTTC. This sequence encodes CASSAATSGRSIVTQYF.